This entry describes one TCR beta chain. These data belong to a study of shared T cell receptors in the human thymus. CDR3 length equals 15 residues. With 6 bases clipped from V and 6 bases from J, the junction kept 8 bases outside the gene matches. The germline CDR1 and CDR2 sequences are MNHNS and SASEGT. Data came from immunoSEQ multiplex PCR; TCRdb stores just in-frame clones and leaves some out. The data contain under 850,000 clones, approximately 88% of them seen just once; the ten biggest clones take up 0.0095% to 0.012%. This sample also belongs to another study, concerning human thymus T cells. That report adds: Having surgery to correct congenital heart defects, healthy Finnish infants acted as the donors. In corrective heart surgery, resections were taken, and these provided the thymus tissue. Apparent bias marked the V and J gene usage of thymic and blood repertoires.

Input material: thymocytes. This receptor was identified in a boy under two years old with a congenital heart defect. The chain combines TRBV6-1 with TRBJ2-3, with TRBD1 identical over 11 bases. The CDR3 sequence is CASSARRTGGDTQYF. DNA for the CDR3: TGTGCCAGCAGCGCCCGGCGGACAGGGGGCGATACGCAGTATTTT.